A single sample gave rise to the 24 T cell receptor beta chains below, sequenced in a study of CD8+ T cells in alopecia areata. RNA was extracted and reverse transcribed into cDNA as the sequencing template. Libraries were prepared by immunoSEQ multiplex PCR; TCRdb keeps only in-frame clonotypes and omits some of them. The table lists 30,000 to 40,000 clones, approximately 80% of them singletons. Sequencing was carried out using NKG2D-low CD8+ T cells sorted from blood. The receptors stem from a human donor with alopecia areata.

The CDR3 sequence: CATSRVRGAGANVLTF. CDR3 bases: TGTGCCACCAGCAGAGTACGGGGGGCTGGGGCCAACGTCCTGACTTTC. This chain connects TRBV15 to TRBJ2-6, with 7 bases lining up with TRBD2. The germline CDR1 and CDR2 sequences are LNHNV and YYDKDF (reference sequence). The CDR3 is made up of 16 amino acids. V dropped 1 base and J dropped 2; count of bases not matched to a gene: 2.

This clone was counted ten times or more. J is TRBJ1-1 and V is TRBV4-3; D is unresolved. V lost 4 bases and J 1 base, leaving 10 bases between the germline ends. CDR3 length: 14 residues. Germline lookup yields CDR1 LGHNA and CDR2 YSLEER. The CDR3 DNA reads TGCGCCAGCAGCCCTGCGTGGGGGAACACTGAAGCTTTCTTT. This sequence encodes CASSPAWGNTEAFF.

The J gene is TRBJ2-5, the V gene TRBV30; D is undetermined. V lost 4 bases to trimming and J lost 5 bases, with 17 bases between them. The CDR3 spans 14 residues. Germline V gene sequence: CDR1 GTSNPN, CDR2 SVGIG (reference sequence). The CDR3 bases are TGTGCCTGGACCCTTTTAGGGCTGGCTGAGACCCAGTACTTC. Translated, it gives CAWTLLGLAETQYF.

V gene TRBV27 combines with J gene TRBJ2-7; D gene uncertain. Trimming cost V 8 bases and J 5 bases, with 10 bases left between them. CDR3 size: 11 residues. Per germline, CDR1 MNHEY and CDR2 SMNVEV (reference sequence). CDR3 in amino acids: CASGRYDEQYF. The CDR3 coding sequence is TGTGCCAGCGGAAGATATGACGAGCAGTACTTC.

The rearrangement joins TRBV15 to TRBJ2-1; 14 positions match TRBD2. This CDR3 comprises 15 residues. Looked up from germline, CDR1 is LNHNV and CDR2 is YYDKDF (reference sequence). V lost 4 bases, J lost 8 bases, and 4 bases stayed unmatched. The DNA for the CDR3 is TGTGCCACCAGCACGACTAGCGGGGGGGCTTATGAGCAGTTCTTC. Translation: CATSTTSGGAYEQFF.

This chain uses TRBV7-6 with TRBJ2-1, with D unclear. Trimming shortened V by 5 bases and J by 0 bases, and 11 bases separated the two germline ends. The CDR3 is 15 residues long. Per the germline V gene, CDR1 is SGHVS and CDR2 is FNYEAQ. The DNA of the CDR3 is TGTGCCAGCAGCCCAGGACCCAACTCCTACAATGAGCAGTTCTTC. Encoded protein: CASSPGPNSYNEQFF.

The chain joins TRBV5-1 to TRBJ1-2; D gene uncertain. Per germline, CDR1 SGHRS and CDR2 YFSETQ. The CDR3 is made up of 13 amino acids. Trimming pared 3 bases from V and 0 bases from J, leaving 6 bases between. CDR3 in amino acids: CASSYNANYGYTF. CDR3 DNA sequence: TGCGCCAGCAGCTACAACGCTAACTATGGCTACACCTTC.

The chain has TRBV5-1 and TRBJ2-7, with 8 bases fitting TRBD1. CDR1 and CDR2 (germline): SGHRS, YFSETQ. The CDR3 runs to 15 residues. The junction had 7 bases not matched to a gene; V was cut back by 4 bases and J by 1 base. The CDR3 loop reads CASSEAGTGSYEQYF. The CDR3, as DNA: TGCGCCAGCAGCGAGGCCGGGACAGGTTCCTACGAGCAGTACTTC.

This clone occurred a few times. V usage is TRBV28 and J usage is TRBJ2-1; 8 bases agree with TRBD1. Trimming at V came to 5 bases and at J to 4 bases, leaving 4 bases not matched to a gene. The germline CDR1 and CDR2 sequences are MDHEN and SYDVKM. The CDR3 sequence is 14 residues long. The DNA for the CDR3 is TGTGCCAGCAGTCCGAGGACAGGGTACAATGAGCAGTTCTTC. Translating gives CASSPRTGYNEQFF.

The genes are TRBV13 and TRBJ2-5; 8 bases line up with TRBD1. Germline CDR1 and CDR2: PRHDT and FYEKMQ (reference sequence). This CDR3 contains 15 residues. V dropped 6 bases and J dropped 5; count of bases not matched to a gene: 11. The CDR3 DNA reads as TGTGCCAGCAGTCCTCTATCAGGGGGCCGGGAGACCCAGTACTTC. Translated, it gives CASSPLSGGRETQYF.

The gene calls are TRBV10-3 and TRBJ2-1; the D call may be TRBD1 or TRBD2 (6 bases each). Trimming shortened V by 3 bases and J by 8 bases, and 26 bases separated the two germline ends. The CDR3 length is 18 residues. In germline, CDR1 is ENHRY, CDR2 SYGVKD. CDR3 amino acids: CAISDVGGGQTLSDEQFF. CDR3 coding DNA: TGTGCCATCAGTGACGTGGGGGGCGGACAGACCTTAAGCGATGAGCAGTTCTTC.

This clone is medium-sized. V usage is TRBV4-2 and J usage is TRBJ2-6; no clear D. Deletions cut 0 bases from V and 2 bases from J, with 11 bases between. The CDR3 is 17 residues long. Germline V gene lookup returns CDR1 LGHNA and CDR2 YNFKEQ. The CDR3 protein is CASSQDQSNTGANVLTF. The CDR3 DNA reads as TGTGCCAGCAGCCAAGATCAAAGTAACACTGGGGCCAACGTCCTGACTTTC.

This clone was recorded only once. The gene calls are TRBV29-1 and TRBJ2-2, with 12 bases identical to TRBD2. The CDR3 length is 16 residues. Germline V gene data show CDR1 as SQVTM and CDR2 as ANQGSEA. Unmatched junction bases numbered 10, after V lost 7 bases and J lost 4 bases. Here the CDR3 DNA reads TGCAGCGGGATTCTAGCGGGAGGGCCCGTCACCGGGGAGCTGTTTTTT. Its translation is CSGILAGGPVTGELFF.

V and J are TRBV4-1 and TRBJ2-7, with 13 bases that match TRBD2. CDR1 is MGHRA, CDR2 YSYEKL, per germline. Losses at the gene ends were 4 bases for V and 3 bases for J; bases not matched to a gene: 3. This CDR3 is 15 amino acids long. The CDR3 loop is CASSLGLAGLYEQYF. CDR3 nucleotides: TGCGCCAGCAGCCTGGGACTAGCGGGGCTCTACGAGCAGTACTTC.

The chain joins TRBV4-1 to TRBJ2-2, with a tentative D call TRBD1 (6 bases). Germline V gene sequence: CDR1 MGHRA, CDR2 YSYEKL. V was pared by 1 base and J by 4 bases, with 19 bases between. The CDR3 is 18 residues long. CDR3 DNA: TGCGCCAGCAGCCAAGCCCCTAGTGGGGGCCTTATCACCGGGGAGCTGTTTTTT. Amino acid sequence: CASSQAPSGGLITGELFF.

The CDR3 sequence is CASSDVGLTSARLSGELFF. Written as DNA, the CDR3 is TGTGCCAGCAGTGACGTGGGCCTGACTAGCGCAAGATTGTCCGGGGAGCTGTTTTTT. V usage is TRBV2 and J usage is TRBJ2-2; 8 bases map to TRBD2. The CDR3 length is 19 residues. V lost 3 bases, J lost 6 bases, and 18 bases stayed unmatched. Per the germline V gene, CDR1 is SNHLY and CDR2 is FYNNEI.

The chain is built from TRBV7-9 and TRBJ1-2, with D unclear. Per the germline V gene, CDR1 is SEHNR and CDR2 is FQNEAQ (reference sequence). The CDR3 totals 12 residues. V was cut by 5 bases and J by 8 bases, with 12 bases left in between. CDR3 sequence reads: CASSNREDGYTF. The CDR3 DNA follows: TGTGCCAGCAGCAACAGAGAGGACGGCTACACCTTC.

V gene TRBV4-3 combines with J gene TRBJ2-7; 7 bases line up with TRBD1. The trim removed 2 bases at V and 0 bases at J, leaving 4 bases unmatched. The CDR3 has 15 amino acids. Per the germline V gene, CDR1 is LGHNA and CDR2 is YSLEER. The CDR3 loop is CASSQLSGGSYEQYF. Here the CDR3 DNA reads TGCGCCAGCAGCCAACTATCAGGGGGCTCCTACGAGCAGTACTTC.

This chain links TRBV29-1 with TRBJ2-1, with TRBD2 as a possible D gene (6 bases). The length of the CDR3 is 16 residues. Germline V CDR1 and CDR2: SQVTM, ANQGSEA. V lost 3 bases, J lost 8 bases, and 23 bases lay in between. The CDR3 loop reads CSVEGIPGLIAHEQFF. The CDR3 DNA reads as TGCAGCGTTGAGGGGATACCGGGACTTATCGCCCATGAGCAGTTCTTC.

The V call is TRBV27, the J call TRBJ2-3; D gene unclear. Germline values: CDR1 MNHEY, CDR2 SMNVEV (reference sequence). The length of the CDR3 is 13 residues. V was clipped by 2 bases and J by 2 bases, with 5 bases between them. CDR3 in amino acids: CASSLMLTDTQYF. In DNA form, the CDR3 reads TGTGCCAGCAGTTTAATGCTCACAGATACGCAGTATTTT.

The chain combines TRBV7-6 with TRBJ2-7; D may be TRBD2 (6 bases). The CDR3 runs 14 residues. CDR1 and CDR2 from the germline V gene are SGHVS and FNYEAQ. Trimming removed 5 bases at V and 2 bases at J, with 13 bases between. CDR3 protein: CASSLDGGTYEQYF. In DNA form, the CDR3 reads TGTGCCAGCAGCCTGGATGGGGGGACCTACGAGCAGTACTTC.

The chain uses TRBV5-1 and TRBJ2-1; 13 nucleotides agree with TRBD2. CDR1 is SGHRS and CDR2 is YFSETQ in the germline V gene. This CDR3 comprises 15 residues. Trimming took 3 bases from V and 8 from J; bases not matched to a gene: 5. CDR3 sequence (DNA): TGCGCCAGCAGCTCCGGGACTAGCGGGATAGATGAGCAGTTCTTC. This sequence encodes CASSSGTSGIDEQFF.

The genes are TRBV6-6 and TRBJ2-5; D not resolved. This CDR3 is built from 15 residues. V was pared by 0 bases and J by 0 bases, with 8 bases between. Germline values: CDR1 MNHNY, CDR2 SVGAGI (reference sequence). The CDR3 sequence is CASSYSMANQETQYF. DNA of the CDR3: TGTGCCAGCAGTTACTCGATGGCGAACCAAGAGACCCAGTACTTC.

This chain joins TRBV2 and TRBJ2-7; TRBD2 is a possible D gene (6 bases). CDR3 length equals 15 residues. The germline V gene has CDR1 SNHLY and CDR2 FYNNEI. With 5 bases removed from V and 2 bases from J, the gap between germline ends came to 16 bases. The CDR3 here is CASSWTVAGTYEQYF. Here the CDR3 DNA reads TGTGCCAGCAGTTGGACGGTCGCGGGGACCTACGAGCAGTACTTC.